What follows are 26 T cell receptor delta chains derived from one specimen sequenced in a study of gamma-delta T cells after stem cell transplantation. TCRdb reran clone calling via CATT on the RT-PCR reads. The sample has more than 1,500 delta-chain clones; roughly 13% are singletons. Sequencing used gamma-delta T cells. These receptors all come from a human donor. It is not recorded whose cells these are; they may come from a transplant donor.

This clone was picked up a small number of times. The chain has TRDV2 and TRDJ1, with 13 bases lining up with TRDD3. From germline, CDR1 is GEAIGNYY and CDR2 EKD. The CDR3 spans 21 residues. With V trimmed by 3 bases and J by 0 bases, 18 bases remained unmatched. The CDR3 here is CACDALLGDTDLRTYTDKLIF. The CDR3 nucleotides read TGTGCCTGTGACGCTTTACTGGGGGATACGGATCTACGAACGTACACCGATAAACTCATCTTT.

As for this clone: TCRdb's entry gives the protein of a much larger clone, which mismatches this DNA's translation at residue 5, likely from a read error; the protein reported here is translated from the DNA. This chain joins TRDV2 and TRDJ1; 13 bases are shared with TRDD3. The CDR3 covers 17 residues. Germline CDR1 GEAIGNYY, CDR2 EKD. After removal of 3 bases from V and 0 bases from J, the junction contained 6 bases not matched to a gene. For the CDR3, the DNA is TGTGCCTGTGACCCCCTACTGGGGGATACGCACACCGATAAACTCATCTTT. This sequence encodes CACDPLLGDTHTDKLIF.

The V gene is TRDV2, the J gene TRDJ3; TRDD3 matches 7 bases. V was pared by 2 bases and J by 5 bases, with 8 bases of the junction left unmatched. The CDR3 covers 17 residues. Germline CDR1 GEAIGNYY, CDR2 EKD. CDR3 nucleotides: TGTGCCTGTGACATGGTACTGGGGTCCCGGGACACCCGACAGATGTTTTTC. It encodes CACDMVLGSRDTRQMFF.

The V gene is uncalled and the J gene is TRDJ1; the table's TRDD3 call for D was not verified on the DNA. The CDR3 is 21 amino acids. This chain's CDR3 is CAALMAESLLGDRMGTDKLIF. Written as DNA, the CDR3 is TGTGCAGCTCTCATGGCGGAATCTTTACTGGGGGATCGAATGGGCACCGATAAACTCATCTTT.

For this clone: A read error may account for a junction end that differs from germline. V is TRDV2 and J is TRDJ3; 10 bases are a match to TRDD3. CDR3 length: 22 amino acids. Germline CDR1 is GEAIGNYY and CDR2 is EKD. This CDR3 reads CACDTAEITGGSGAWGTRQMFF. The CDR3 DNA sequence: TGTGCCTGTGACACCGCGGAGATTACTGGGGGATCTGGGGCCTGGGGCACCCGACAGATGTTTTTC.

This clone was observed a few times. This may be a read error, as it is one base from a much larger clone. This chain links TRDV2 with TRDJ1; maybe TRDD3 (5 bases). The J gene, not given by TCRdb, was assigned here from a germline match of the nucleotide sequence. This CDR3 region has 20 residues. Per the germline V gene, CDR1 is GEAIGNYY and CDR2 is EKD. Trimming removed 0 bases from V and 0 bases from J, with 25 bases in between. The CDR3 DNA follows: TGTGCCTGTGACACCGTGAGGAGTACTGGAGGATGGAGGAACACCGATAAACTCATCTTT. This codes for CACDTVRSTGGWRNTDKLIF.

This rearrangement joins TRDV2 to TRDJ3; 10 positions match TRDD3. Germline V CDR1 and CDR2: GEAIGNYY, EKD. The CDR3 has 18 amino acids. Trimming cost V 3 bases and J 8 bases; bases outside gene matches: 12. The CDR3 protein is CACDLLGDNSCYTRQMFF. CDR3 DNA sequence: TGTGCCTGTGACCTTCTGGGGGATAACTCCTGTTACACCCGACAGATGTTTTTC.

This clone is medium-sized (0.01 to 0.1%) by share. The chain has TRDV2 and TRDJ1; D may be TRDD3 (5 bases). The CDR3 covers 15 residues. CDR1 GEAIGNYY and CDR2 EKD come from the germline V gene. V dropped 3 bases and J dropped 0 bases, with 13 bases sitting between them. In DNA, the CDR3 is TGTGCCTGTGACCCATTGGGGACTTACACCGATAAACTCATCTTT. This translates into CACDPLGTYTDKLIF.

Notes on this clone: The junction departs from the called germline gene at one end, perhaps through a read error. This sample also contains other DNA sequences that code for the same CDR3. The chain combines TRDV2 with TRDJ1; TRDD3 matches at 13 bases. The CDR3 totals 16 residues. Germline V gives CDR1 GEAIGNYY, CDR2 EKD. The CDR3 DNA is TGTGCCTGTGACACTCTCAAACTGGGGGATACGTATAAGCTCATCTTT. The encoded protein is CACDTLKLGDTYKLIF.

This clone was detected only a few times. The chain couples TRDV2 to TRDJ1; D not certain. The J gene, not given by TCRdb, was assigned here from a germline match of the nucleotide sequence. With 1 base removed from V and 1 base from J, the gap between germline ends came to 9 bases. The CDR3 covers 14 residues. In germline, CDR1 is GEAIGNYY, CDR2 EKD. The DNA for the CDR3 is TGTGCCTGTGACACTGTCTCTGGCACCGATAAACTCATCTTT. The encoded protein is CACDTVSGTDKLIF.

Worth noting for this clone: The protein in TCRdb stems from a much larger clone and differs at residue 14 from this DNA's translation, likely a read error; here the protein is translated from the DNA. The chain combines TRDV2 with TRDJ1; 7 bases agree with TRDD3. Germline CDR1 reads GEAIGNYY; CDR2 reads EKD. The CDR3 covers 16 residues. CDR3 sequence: CACDQLGTGRPDKPIF. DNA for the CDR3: TGTGCCTGTGATCAACTGGGGACCGGGCGGCCCGATAAACCCATCTTT.

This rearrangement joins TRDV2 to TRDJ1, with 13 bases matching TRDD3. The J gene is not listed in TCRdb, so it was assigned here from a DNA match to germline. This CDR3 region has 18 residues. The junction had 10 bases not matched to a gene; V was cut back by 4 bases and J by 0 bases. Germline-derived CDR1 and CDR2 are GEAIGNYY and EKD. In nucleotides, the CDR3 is TGTGCCTGTGATTTTATACTGGGGGATACGACCAACACCGATAAACTCATCTTT. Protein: CACDFILGDTTNTDKLIF.

The CDR3 is CALGEEPKGSYWGRLTAQLFF. The CDR3 region has the DNA TGTGCTCTTGGGGAAGAACCTAAAGGCTCGTACTGGGGGAGATTGACAGCACAACTCTTCTTT. The chain joins TRDV1 to TRDJ2, with 9 bases identical to TRDD3. The V segment lost 2 bases and the J segment 2 bases; nucleotides outside the gene matches: 18. The CDR3 is made up of 21 amino acids. Germline CDR1 TSWWSYY, CDR2 QGS.

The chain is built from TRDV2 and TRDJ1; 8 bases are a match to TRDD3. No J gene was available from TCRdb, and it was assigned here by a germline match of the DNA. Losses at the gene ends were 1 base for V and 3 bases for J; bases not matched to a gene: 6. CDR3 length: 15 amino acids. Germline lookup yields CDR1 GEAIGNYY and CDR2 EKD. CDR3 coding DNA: TGTGCCTGTGACACGGCGGGGATACTAGCCGATAAACTCATCTTT. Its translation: CACDTAGILADKLIF.

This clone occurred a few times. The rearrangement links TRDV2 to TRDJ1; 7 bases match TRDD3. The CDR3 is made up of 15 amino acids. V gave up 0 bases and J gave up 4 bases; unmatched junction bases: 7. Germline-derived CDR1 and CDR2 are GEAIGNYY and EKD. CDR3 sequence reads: CACDTLGGTGDKLIF. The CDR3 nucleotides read TGTGCCTGTGACACCCTGGGGGGTACGGGCGATAAACTCATCTTT.

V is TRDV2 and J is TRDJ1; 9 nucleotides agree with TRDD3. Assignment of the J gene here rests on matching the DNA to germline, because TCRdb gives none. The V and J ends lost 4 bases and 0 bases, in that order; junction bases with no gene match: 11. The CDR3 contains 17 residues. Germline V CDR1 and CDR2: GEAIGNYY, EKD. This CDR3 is CACDGLGETGDTDKLIF. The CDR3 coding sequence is TGTGCCTGTGATGGACTGGGGGAAACGGGGGACACCGATAAACTCATCTTT.

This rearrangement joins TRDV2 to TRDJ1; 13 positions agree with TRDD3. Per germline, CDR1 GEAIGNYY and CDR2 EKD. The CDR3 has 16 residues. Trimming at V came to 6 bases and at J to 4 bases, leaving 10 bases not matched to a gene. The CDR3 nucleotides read TGTGCCTGTTTTCTACTGGGGGATACGGGGGGCGATAAACTCATCTTT. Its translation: CACFLLGDTGGDKLIF.

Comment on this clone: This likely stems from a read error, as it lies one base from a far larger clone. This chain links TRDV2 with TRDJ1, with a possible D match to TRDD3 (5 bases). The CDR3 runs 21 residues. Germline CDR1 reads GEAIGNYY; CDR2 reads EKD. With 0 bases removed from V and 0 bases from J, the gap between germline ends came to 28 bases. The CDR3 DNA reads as TGTGCCTGTGACACCCTGGGCTTGGCCGGGCACCTCGCTACCGACACCGATAAACTCATCTTT. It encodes CACDTLGLAGHLATDTDKLIF.

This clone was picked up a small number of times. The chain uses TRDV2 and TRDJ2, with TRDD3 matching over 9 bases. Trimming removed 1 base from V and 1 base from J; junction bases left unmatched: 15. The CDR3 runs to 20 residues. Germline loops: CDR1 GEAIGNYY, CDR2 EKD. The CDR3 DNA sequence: TGTGCCTGTGACACTTTGCTCACTGGGGGAATGTCGGGTTTGACAGCACAACTCTTCTTT. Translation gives CACDTLLTGGMSGLTAQLFF.

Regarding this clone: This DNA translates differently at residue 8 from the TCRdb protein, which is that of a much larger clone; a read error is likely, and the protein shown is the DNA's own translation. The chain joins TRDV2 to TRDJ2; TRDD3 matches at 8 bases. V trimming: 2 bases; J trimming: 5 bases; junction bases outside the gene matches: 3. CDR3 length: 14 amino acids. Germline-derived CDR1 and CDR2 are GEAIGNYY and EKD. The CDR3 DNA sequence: TGTGCCTGTGACATACTGGGGGGTACAGCACAACTCTTCTTT. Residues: CACDILGGTAQLFF.

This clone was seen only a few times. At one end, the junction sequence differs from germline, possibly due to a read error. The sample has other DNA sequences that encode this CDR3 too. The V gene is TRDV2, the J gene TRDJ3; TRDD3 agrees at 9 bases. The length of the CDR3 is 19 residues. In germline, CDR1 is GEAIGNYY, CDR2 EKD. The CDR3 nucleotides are TGTGCCTGTGACACGTTACTGGGGGAGAGCTCCTGGGACACCAGACAGATGTTTTTC. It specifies CACDTLLGESSWDTRQMFF.

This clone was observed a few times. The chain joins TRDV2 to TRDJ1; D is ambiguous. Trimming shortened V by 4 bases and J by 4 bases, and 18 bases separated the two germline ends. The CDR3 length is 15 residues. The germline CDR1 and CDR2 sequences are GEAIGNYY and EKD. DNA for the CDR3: TGTGCCTGTGAAGGATTGGGAAGGGGTCGCGATAAACTCATCTTT. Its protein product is CACEGLGRGRDKLIF.

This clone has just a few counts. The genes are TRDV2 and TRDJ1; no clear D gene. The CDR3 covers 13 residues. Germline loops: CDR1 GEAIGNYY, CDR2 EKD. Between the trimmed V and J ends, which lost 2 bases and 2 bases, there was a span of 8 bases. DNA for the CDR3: TGTGCCTGTGACAAGATTAAGACCGATAAACTCATCTTT. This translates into CACDKIKTDKLIF.

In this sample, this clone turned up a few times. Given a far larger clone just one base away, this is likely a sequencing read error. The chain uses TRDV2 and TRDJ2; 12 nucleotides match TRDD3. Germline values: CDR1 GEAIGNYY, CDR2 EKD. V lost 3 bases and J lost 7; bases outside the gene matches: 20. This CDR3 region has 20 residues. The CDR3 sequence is CACDPISLALGDTNKAQLFF. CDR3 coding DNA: TGTGCCTGTGACCCCATAAGTCTCGCACTGGGGGATACCAATAAAGCACAACTCTTCTTT.

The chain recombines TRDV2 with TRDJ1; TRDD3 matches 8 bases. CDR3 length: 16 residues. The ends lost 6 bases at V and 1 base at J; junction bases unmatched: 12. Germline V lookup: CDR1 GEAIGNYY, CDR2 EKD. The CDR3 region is CACHNVGDFSTDKLIF. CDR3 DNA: TGTGCCTGTCACAATGTGGGGGATTTTAGCACCGATAAACTCATCTTT.

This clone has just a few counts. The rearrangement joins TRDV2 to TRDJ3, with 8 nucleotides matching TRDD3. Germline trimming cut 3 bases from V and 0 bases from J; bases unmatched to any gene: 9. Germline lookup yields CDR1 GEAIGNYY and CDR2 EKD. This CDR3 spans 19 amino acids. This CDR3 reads CACDRLRGDSSWDTRQMFF. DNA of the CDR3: TGTGCCTGTGACCGACTTCGGGGGGATAGCTCCTGGGACACCCGACAGATGTTTTTC.